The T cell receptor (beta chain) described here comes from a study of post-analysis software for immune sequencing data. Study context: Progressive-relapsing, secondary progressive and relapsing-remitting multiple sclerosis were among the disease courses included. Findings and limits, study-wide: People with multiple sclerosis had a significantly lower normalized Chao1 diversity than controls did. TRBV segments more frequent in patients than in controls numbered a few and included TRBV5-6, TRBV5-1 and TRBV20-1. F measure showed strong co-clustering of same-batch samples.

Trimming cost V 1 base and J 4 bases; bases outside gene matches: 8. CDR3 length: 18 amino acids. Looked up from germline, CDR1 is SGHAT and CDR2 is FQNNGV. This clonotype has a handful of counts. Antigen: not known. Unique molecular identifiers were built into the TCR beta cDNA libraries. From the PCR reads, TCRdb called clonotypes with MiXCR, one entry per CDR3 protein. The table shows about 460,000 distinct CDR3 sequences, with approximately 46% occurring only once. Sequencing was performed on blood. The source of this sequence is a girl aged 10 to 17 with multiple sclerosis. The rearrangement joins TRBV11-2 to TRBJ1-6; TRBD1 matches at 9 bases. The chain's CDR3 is CASSLARGQGGYNSPLHF. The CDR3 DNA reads TGTGCCAGCAGCTTAGCTCGGGGACAGGGAGGGTATAATTCACCCCTCCACTTT.